A selection of T cell receptor beta chains follows, all from one sample in a study of blood T cell repertoires in COVID-19. Sequencing was performed with immunoSEQ multiplex PCR; in TCRdb, only in-frame clones are kept and a portion is missing. Of about 200,000 clones listed, 85% are singletons. The sample was peripheral blood. These receptors were taken from a woman of 80 years or more with acute or convalescent COVID-19. Both conserved end residues are part of each CDR3. Where a row states a size, it is once, few, many or the class of an expanded clone; other rows omit it.

CDR3,V,J,size
CASSFRGSSNYGYTF,TRBV5-4,TRBJ1-2,once
CASSFQGASAGYTF,TRBV7-2,TRBJ1-2,NA
CASRLLQGPSNYGYTF,TRBV23-1,TRBJ1-2,NA
CASSLDRPYNSPLHF,TRBV5-1,TRBJ1-6,NA
CASSPGGGYEQYF,TRBV18,TRBJ2-7,NA
CASSSRGGTGQEKLFF,TRBV7-2,TRBJ1-4,NA
CASSLALRGYGYTF,TRBV7-2,TRBJ1-2,NA
CAATRTADTEAFF,TRBV6-5,TRBJ1-1,NA
CASSVPGQGGGNTIYF,TRBV28,TRBJ1-3,once
CASRPSGVYNEQFF,TRBV28,TRBJ2-1,NA
CASSPIEGTDTQYF,TRBV18,TRBJ2-3,NA
CASSQGSGAYNEQFF,TRBV18,TRBJ2-1,NA
CASSLAIRGTDTQYF,TRBV7-8,TRBJ2-3,NA
CASSSERDRGVQPQHF,TRBV6-6,TRBJ1-5,few
CAWSRRSDEKLFF,TRBV30,TRBJ1-4,NA
CASSLSQGSGFGEQFF,TRBV27,TRBJ2-1,NA
CASREDSLNEKLFF,TRBV2,TRBJ1-4,NA
CASSLLAVSSSYNEQFF,TRBV3-1/TRBV3-2,TRBJ2-1,NA
CAISEGQGQETQYF,TRBV10-3,TRBJ2-5,NA
CATSDPPPRGGETQYF,TRBV24-1,TRBJ2-5,NA
CSVWTSGRENEQFF,TRBV29-1,TRBJ2-1,NA
CASNELQGGYTF,TRBV2,TRBJ1-2,NA
CASSSTLENPTYGYTF,TRBV27,TRBJ1-2,NA
CASSSPGKNGNTIYF,TRBV7-2,TRBJ1-3,NA
CASSGQVNQPQHF,TRBV16,TRBJ1-5,NA
CSASQYNEQFF,TRBV20-1,TRBJ2-1,NA
CASSLRDSNYGYTF,TRBV5-6,TRBJ1-2,NA
CATSRVSGSEGANVLTF,TRBV15,TRBJ2-6,NA
CASSHGTGAGYTF,TRBV4-2,TRBJ1-2,NA
CASSPDRDQPQHF,TRBV18,TRBJ1-5,NA
CASSIDSSGSYEQYF,TRBV19,TRBJ2-7,NA
CASSYNGGTQETQYF,TRBV7-2,TRBJ2-5,NA
CASSWDRQETQYF,TRBV2,TRBJ2-5,NA
CASSHLDRAAEAFF,TRBV3-1/TRBV3-2,TRBJ1-1,NA
CASSNRSGNTIYF,TRBV7-8,TRBJ1-3,NA
CASSDTGASGYEQYF,TRBV2,TRBJ2-7,once
CSAHGADRRNEQYF,TRBV29-1,TRBJ2-7,NA
CASSLRGRGIREQYF,TRBV7-9,TRBJ2-7,few
CASSAATGTSSEAFF,TRBV10-1,TRBJ1-1,few